Included here is one T cell receptor beta chain sequence, with context. Its antigen is still unknown. V was cut by 6 bases and J by 5 bases, with 17 bases left in between. The CDR3 spans 14 residues. The germline V gene has CDR1 MDHEN and CDR2 SYDVKM. This specimen belongs to a study of shared clonotypes between healthy human individuals. Findings of the study overall: Clonotype sharing among donors, it was expected, would be affected by sequencing depth.

Sequencing was performed with immunoSEQ multiplex PCR; in TCRdb, only in-frame clones are kept and a portion is missing. The sample holds over a million clones; about four fifths are singletons and the top ten take more than 0.5%. Sequenced sample: memory CD4+ T cells from PBMCs. This sample's subset: CD45RA-negative fraction. This chain uses TRBV28 with TRBJ2-7, with TRBD1 as a possible D gene (7 bases). The TCR comes from a young man in good health. Some clones in this sample may be carry-over from other donors' samples. CDR3 bases: TGTGCCAGCAGCCTACAGGGGACTCACCACGAGCAGTACTTC. Translating gives CASSLQGTHHEQYF.